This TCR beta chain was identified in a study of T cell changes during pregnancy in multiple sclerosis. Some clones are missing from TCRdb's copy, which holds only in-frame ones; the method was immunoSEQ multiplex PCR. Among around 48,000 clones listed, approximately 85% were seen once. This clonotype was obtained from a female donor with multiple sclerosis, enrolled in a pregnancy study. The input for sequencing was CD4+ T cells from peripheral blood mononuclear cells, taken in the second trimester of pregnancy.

The CDR3: CASSPRSVATDTQYF. CDR3 coding DNA: TGTGCCAGCAGCCCCCGATCGGTAGCCACAGATACGCAGTATTTT. The V gene is TRBV5-4, the J gene TRBJ2-3, with no clear D. This CDR3 is 15 amino acids long. Germline V gives CDR1 SGHNT, CDR2 YYREEE (reference sequence). V shed 4 bases and J shed 2 bases, with 14 bases lying between them.